This T cell receptor (beta chain) was obtained from a study of control samples from healthy donors and cancer patients. Trimming at V came to 5 bases and at J to 2 bases, leaving 5 bases not matched to a gene. Per germline, CDR1 SGHVS and CDR2 FQNEAQ. CDR3 size: 15 residues. Here immunoSEQ multiplex PCR was the method, and the copy in TCRdb shows in-frame clones only, minus some. The sample records just over 90,000 clones, 85% to 90% being singletons. V usage is TRBV7-8 and J usage is TRBJ2-7; 11 positions agree with TRBD2. The source is a woman in her 50s in good health. Sequencing was done on a sample of blood. The CDR3, as DNA: TGTGCCAGCAGCCCAGGGACTAGCGGAGCCTACGAGCAGTACTTC. Translating gives CASSPGTSGAYEQYF.